What follows describes a single T cell receptor (beta chain). Time point meaning: new active TB diagnosis, blood taken before or within 7 days of starting treatment. Repertoires were generated with immunoSEQ multiplex PCR, while TCRdb's copy carries only in-frame clones and drops some. The sample has under 30,000 clones, 90% to 95% seen once. These data belong to a study of T cells in tuberculosis. Study overall: T cells were selected with CD1B tetramers loaded with glucose monomycolate.

Sequencing used PBMCs, obtained at tuberculosis diagnosis. The sequence was obtained from an adult with tuberculosis.

CDR3: CASRKVFPRYEQYF. The DNA of the CDR3 is TGTGCCAGCAGGAAAGTCTTTCCGAGGTACGAGCAGTACTTC. The genes are TRBV2 and TRBJ2-7, with D unclear. Trimming pared 6 bases from V and 4 bases from J, leaving 16 bases between. The CDR3 runs to 14 residues. CDR1 and CDR2 (germline): SNHLY, FYNNEI.